The rows below give T cell receptor beta chains drawn from one sample of a study of T cell responses to AZD1222 COVID-19 vaccine. Sequenced by immunoSEQ multiplex PCR; TCRdb stores in-frame clones only, minus some. This table holds about 190,000 clones, around 93% found once. The sample was peripheral blood, taken on day 0 of AZD1222 vaccination. These receptors originate from an adult in good health. Each CDR3 is given with its conserved first and last residue. Clone size appears in some rows only: once, few, many, or a class for an expanded clone.

v_call: TRBV24-1
j_call: TRBJ2-1
clone_size: .
cdr3_aa: CATSLQDEQFF

v_call: TRBV1
j_call: TRBJ2-4
clone_size: .
cdr3_aa: CTSSPKPDAAKNIQYF

v_call: TRBV28
j_call: TRBJ1-2
clone_size: .
cdr3_aa: CASNAGGQYGYTF

v_call: TRBV4-3
j_call: TRBJ1-1
clone_size: .
cdr3_aa: CASSQEGVIDRNANTEAFF

v_call: TRBV29-1
j_call: TRBJ1-2
clone_size: .
cdr3_aa: CSVEGGSYGYTF

v_call: TRBV6-5
j_call: TRBJ2-7
clone_size: .
cdr3_aa: CASSYSGSAGEFEQYF

v_call: TRBV30
j_call: TRBJ1-5
clone_size: .
cdr3_aa: CAWSQRQNAQPQHF

v_call: TRBV9
j_call: TRBJ2-3
clone_size: .
cdr3_aa: CASSVAGDTQYF

v_call: TRBV30
j_call: TRBJ1-6
clone_size: .
cdr3_aa: CAWSSQRSGNSPLHF

v_call: TRBV19
j_call: TRBJ2-7
clone_size: .
cdr3_aa: CASSTGTLNHEQYF

v_call: TRBV5-1
j_call: TRBJ1-2
clone_size: .
cdr3_aa: CASSLGQSYGYTF

v_call: TRBV5-5
j_call: TRBJ1-1
clone_size: .
cdr3_aa: CASSLGGNTEAFF

v_call: TRBV7-9
j_call: TRBJ2-1
clone_size: .
cdr3_aa: CASAPAGEQFF

v_call: TRBV19
j_call: TRBJ1-4
clone_size: .
cdr3_aa: CASTTGTVGEKLFF

v_call: TRBV29-1
j_call: TRBJ2-1
clone_size: .
cdr3_aa: CSVSLYRAINNEQFF

v_call: TRBV4-1
j_call: TRBJ2-1
clone_size: .
cdr3_aa: CASSQLRARTSRNNEQFF

v_call: TRBV3-1/TRBV3-2
j_call: TRBJ2-1
clone_size: .
cdr3_aa: CASSQFARGVYNEQFF

v_call: TRBV6-6
j_call: TRBJ2-3
clone_size: once
cdr3_aa: CASRRSGGSTDTQYF

v_call: TRBV5-6
j_call: TRBJ1-6
clone_size: .
cdr3_aa: CASSLTASASPLHF

v_call: TRBV7-9
j_call: TRBJ1-4
clone_size: .
cdr3_aa: CASSLVWETNEKLFF

v_call: TRBV4-1
j_call: TRBJ1-2
clone_size: .
cdr3_aa: CASSPGGGYTF

v_call: TRBV7-7
j_call: TRBJ1-1
clone_size: .
cdr3_aa: CASSLDLNTEAFF

v_call: TRBV9
j_call: TRBJ2-7
clone_size: few
cdr3_aa: CASSLSQGYEQYF

v_call: TRBV9
j_call: TRBJ2-3
clone_size: .
cdr3_aa: CASSVDLTDTQYF

v_call: TRBV28
j_call: TRBJ1-1
clone_size: .
cdr3_aa: CASSLADLVMNTEAFF

v_call: TRBV3-1/TRBV3-2
j_call: TRBJ2-1
clone_size: .
cdr3_aa: CASSRSGRSYNEQFF

v_call: TRBV9
j_call: TRBJ1-2
clone_size: .
cdr3_aa: CASSPIGRQGANGNYGYTF

v_call: TRBV5-4
j_call: TRBJ2-7
clone_size: .
cdr3_aa: CASSHTGRRSYEQYF

v_call: TRBV30
j_call: TRBJ1-4
clone_size: few
cdr3_aa: CACTGLDEKLFF

v_call: TRBV7-6
j_call: TRBJ1-4
clone_size: .
cdr3_aa: CASSLADRGNEKLFF

v_call: TRBV7-3
j_call: TRBJ2-1
clone_size: .
cdr3_aa: CASSRNVQSEQFF

v_call: TRBV9
j_call: TRBJ1-4
clone_size: .
cdr3_aa: CASSVGPRGATNEKLFF

v_call: TRBV19
j_call: TRBJ2-1
clone_size: .
cdr3_aa: CASSIGTSGRSYNEQFF

v_call: TRBV9
j_call: TRBJ2-1
clone_size: .
cdr3_aa: CASSNERETLRNEQFF

v_call: TRBV9
j_call: TRBJ2-1
clone_size: once
cdr3_aa: CASSVGPSGKANEQFF

v_call: TRBV9
j_call: TRBJ1-1
clone_size: many
cdr3_aa: CASSVDWNTEAFF

v_call: TRBV6-6
j_call: TRBJ1-5
clone_size: .
cdr3_aa: CASSTGDNNQPQHF

v_call: TRBV28
j_call: TRBJ1-2
clone_size: .
cdr3_aa: CASTYQQGGGYTF

v_call: TRBV28
j_call: TRBJ2-7
clone_size: .
cdr3_aa: CASSRLADSSYEQYF

v_call: TRBV5-6
j_call: TRBJ1-5
clone_size: .
cdr3_aa: CASSLGWGAGNQPQHF

v_call: TRBV3-1/TRBV3-2
j_call: TRBJ2-3
clone_size: .
cdr3_aa: CASSQESGGIPRMEQYF

v_call: TRBV30
j_call: TRBJ2-7
clone_size: .
cdr3_aa: CAWSAVDYEQYF

v_call: TRBV7-2
j_call: TRBJ2-7
clone_size: .
cdr3_aa: CASSPTQGNEQYF

v_call: TRBV6-2/TRBV6-3
j_call: TRBJ2-6
clone_size: .
cdr3_aa: CASSYQTGQDFSGANVLTF

v_call: TRBV3-1/TRBV3-2
j_call: TRBJ2-1
clone_size: .
cdr3_aa: CASSQPGTSGKGEQFF

v_call: TRBV3-1/TRBV3-2
j_call: TRBJ2-7
clone_size: .
cdr3_aa: CASSQAGSGAFYEQYF

v_call: TRBV15
j_call: TRBJ1-3
clone_size: .
cdr3_aa: CATSRVVGGNTGNTIYF

v_call: TRBV7-9
j_call: TRBJ1-1
clone_size: .
cdr3_aa: CASGGFGPEAFF

v_call: TRBV18
j_call: TRBJ1-4
clone_size: once
cdr3_aa: CASSPRSGRSGEKLFF

v_call: TRBV18
j_call: TRBJ2-5
clone_size: .
cdr3_aa: CASSPGTGGRETQYF

v_call: TRBV7-8
j_call: TRBJ2-7
clone_size: .
cdr3_aa: CASSLAGVVNEQYF

v_call: TRBV27
j_call: TRBJ2-7
clone_size: once
cdr3_aa: CASSGTGVYEQYF

v_call: TRBV27
j_call: TRBJ1-3
clone_size: .
cdr3_aa: CASSLSVGGGNTIYF

v_call: TRBV4-1
j_call: TRBJ2-7
clone_size: .
cdr3_aa: CASSQDGRQQYF

v_call: TRBV20-1
j_call: TRBJ1-1
clone_size: .
cdr3_aa: CSAQETEAFF

v_call: TRBV6-5
j_call: TRBJ1-5
clone_size: .
cdr3_aa: CASRQFQPQHF